The present T cell receptor beta chain was sequenced within a study of blood T cells in healthy people across ages. Study-wide findings and caveats: PBMCs left unsorted prevented a conclusive naive versus antigen-experienced comparison.

With a J-beta primer mix and a sample-barcoded 5' primer, a second PCR ran 7 to 11 cycles. TCRdb re-called the 5' RACE reads through MiXCR, storing one row per CDR3 protein. The sample lists 1.5 million to 2 million distinct CDR3 sequences; approximately 50% were seen once. Worth noting for this clonotype: No antigen is known for it.

Germline-derived CDR1 and CDR2 are LNHNV and YYDKDF (reference sequence). Trimming removed 4 bases at V and 5 bases at J, with 5 bases between. The CDR3 has 12 amino acids. The source of this sequence is a woman aged 40 to 50 in good health. V and J are TRBV15 and TRBJ2-2, with unresolved D. Sequenced input: blood. The CDR3 loop is CATSTLTGELFF. For the CDR3, the DNA is TGTGCCACCAGCACTTTGACCGGGGAGCTGTTTTTT.